A selection of T cell receptor beta chains follows, all from one sample in a study of brain T cells in children with intractable seizures. Profiled with immunoSEQ multiplex PCR; TCRdb holds only in-frame clones, not every one. The sample lists 110,000 or so clones, approximately 94% occurring once. The starting material was peripheral blood, obtained at surgery. The source is a boy in the first two years of life with hemimegalencephaly and intractable seizures. CDR3s include the opening cysteine and the closing phenylalanine or tryptophan. The order of the fields is CDR3 length, J gene, clone size, V gene, D gene, CDR3 DNA, CDR3 protein. D genes are given only for firm matches. Clone size, where shown, is once, few, many, or a class for clones that have expanded.

15 TRBJ2-5 NA TRBV7-7 TRBD2 TGTGCCAGCAGACCTACGACTAGCGGGGAAGAGACCCAGTACTTC CASRPTTSGEETQYF
11 TRBJ2-1 NA TRBV20-1 NA TGCAGCACTAGCTCCTACAATGAGCAGTTCTTC CSTSSYNEQFF
13 TRBJ1-5 NA TRBV4-3 NA TGCGCCAGTGGAGAGAGGTTGAATCAGCCCCAGCATTTT CASGERLNQPQHF
11 TRBJ2-1 NA TRBV10-3 NA TGTGCCATCAGTACCTACAATGAGCAGTTCTTC CAISTYNEQFF
14 TRBJ2-3 NA TRBV4-1 TRBD2 TGCGCCAGCAGCCGTGGGGGGGGCACAGATACGCAGTATTTT CASSRGGGTDTQYF
14 TRBJ1-2 NA TRBV18 NA TGTGCCAGCTCACCACTTTCCGGAAACTATGGCTACACCTTC CASSPLSGNYGYTF
13 TRBJ1-1 NA TRBV6-5 TRBD1 TGTGCCAGCAGTTCGAACAGGGGAACTGAAGCTTTCTTT CASSSNRGTEAFF
13 TRBJ1-6 NA TRBV12-3/TRBV12-4 TRBD1 TGTGCCAGCAGATCGACAGGGAGATCACCCCTCCACTTT CASRSTGRSPLHF
14 TRBJ2-7 once TRBV5-6 NA TGTGCCAGCAGCTTGGTAGGCCAAACCTACGAGCAGTACTTC CASSLVGQTYEQYF
14 TRBJ2-2 NA TRBV6-4 NA TGTGCCAGCAGTGACGAGCGCGACACCGGGGAGCTGTTTTTT CASSDERDTGELFF
16 TRBJ2-5 NA TRBV7-8 NA TGTGCCAGCAGCTTAGGTTGGGGGGGCGCGGAAGAGACCCAGTACTTC CASSLGWGGAEETQYF
13 TRBJ2-5 NA TRBV6-5 TRBD1 TGTGCCAGCAGCGGGACAGGGATGGAGACCCAGTACTTC CASSGTGMETQYF
14 TRBJ2-3 NA TRBV7-9 NA TGTGCCAGCAGCTTAGAACAGCGGACAGATACGCAGTATTTT CASSLEQRTDTQYF
14 TRBJ2-7 NA TRBV7-2 NA TGTGCCAGCACCTCGGGACTCCCCCCCTACGAGCAGTACTTC CASTSGLPPYEQYF
20 TRBJ2-7 NA TRBV4-3 NA TGCGCCAGCAGCCACTGTTCTTCCGGGGGCTGGGGGGCTTGTCCGGGGGAGCAGTACTTC CASSHCSSGGWGACPGEQYF
15 TRBJ2-7 NA TRBV9 TRBD1 TGTGCCAGCAGCGTACCGGGACAGGGACCCTACGAGCAGTACTTC CASSVPGQGPYEQYF
16 TRBJ2-1 NA TRBV28 NA TGTGCCAGCAGTTCCACAACCGGGTTCTCCTACAATGAGCAGTTCTTC CASSSTTGFSYNEQFF
15 TRBJ2-7 NA TRBV6-5 NA TGTGCCAGCAGCCGATTCCGGGTCGGGAGCTACGAGCAGTACTTC CASSRFRVGSYEQYF
13 TRBJ1-1 NA TRBV6-2/TRBV6-3 NA TGTGCCAGCAGTCTCAGACGGGACACTGAAGCTTTCTTT CASSLRRDTEAFF
15 TRBJ2-1 NA TRBV6-5 TRBD2 TGTGCCAGCAGGATTGGGACTAGCGGGACGAATGAGCAGTTCTTC CASRIGTSGTNEQFF
14 TRBJ2-3 NA TRBV4-2 NA TGTGCCAGCAGCCAAGTCAGGACGACAGATACGCAGTATTTT CASSQVRTTDTQYF
14 TRBJ2-7 NA TRBV5-5 TRBD1 TGTGCCAGCAGGGGGGACAGGGTGGGGTACGAGCAGTACTTC CASRGDRVGYEQYF
13 TRBJ1-1 NA TRBV4-1 TRBD1 TGCGCCAGCAGCGACAGGACAGGCACTGAAGCTTTCTTT CASSDRTGTEAFF
16 TRBJ2-1 NA TRBV10-3 TRBD2 TGTGCCATCAGGGGACTAGCGGGAAGTTATGACGCTGAGCAGTTCTTC CAIRGLAGSYDAEQFF
12 TRBJ2-5 NA TRBV18 NA TGTGCCAGCTCACTCTTCCAAGAGACCCAGTACTTC CASSLFQETQYF
9 TRBJ2-2 NA TRBV5-8 NA TGTGCCAGCGGCGGGGAGCTGTTTTTT CASGGELFF
14 TRBJ2-1 NA TRBV24-1 NA TGTGCCACCAGTGAACCCGAGGTAGCCGGAAAGCAGTTCTTC CATSEPEVAGKQFF
15 TRBJ1-1 NA TRBV5-1 TRBD1 TGCGCCAGCAGCTTCCCGGGGACAGGCGACACTGAAGCTTTCTTT CASSFPGTGDTEAFF
16 TRBJ1-6 once TRBV28 TRBD1 TGTGCCAGCAGTCTTCGACAGGGGGTCTATAATTCACCCCTCCACTTT CASSLRQGVYNSPLHF